This T cell receptor (beta chain) was sequenced during a study of cytomegalovirus exposure and HLA in healthy donors. Study-level points and caveats: Certain sequence variants were highly shared and formed a cluster, and this cluster was likely a sequencing artifact. Common viral pathogens were later found to be apparently linked to several of the most significant clusters.

CDR1 and CDR2 from the germline V gene are MNHNS and SASEGT. The CDR3 has 15 amino acids. With 6 bases removed from V and 7 bases from J, the gap between germline ends came to 18 bases. The PCR was carried out with 60 Vbeta primers and 13 Jbeta primers. Authors' methods: In a later analysis, 60 million to 90 million unique TCR beta chains included roughly 11 million shared by two or more donors. TCRdb keeps only in-frame clones here, not all; method: immunoSEQ multiplex PCR. Clone size and V and J calls were adopted from that table, with D and trimming inferred from the DNA. In the table there are 110,000 or so clones, around 66% of which are singletons. To note about this clone: Antigen: not known.

The chain uses TRBV6-1 and TRBJ1-4; no definite D call. This TCR was recovered from a man aged 18 to 30 in good health and CMV-seropositive. Sequenced material: PBMCs. CDR3 protein: CASSENGNWGEKLFF. In DNA, the CDR3 is TGTGCCAGCAGCGAGAACGGGAACTGGGGTGAAAAACTGTTTTTT.